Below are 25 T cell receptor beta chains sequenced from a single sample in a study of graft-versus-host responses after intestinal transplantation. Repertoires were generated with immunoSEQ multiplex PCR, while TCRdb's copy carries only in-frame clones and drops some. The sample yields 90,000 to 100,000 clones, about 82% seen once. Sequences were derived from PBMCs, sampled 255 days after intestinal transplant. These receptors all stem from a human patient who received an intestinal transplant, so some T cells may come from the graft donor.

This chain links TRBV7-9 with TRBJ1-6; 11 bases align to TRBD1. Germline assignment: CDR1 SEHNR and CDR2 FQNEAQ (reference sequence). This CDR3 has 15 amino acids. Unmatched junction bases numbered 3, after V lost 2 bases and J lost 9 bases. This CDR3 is CASSLSGQGGSPLHF. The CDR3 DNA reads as TGTGCCAGCAGCTTATCGGGACAGGGGGGTTCACCCCTCCACTTT.

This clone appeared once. The CDR3 nucleotides are TGTGCCAGCAGCCAATCGGGCAGGGGGACCGGGCAGGACGATACGCAGTATTTT. It encodes CASSQSGRGTGQDDTQYF. This chain connects TRBV16 to TRBJ2-3, with 7 bases that match TRBD1. V lost 0 bases to trimming and J lost 6 bases; unmatched junction nucleotides: 15. Germline-derived CDR1 and CDR2 are KGHSY and FQNENV. The CDR3 contains 18 residues.

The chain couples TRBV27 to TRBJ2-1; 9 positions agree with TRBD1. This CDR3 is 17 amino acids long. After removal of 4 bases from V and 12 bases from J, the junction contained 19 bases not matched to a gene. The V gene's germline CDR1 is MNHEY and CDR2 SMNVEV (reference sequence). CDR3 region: CASSWPTGTGLDSAQFF. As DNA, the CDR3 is TGTGCCAGCAGTTGGCCGACCGGGACAGGGCTTGATTCGGCGCAGTTCTTC.

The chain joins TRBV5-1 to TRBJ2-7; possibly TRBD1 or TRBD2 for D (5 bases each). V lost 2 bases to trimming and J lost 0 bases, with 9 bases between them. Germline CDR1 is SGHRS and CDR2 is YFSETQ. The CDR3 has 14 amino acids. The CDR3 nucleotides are TGCGCCAGCAGCTTCTCCGGGGCCTCCTACGAGCAGTACTTC. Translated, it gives CASSFSGASYEQYF.

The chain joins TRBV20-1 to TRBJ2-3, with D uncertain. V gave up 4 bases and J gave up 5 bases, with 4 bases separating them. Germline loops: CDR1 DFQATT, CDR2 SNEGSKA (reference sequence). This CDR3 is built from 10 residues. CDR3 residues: CSATLDTQYF. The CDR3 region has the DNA TGCAGTGCTACTTTAGATACGCAGTATTTT.

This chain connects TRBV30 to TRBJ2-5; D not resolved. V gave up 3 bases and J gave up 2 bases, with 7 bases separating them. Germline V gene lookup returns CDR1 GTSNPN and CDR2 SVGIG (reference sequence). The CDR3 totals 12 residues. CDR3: CAWRRLQETQYF. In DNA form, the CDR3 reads TGTGCCTGGAGACGACTGCAAGAGACCCAGTACTTC.

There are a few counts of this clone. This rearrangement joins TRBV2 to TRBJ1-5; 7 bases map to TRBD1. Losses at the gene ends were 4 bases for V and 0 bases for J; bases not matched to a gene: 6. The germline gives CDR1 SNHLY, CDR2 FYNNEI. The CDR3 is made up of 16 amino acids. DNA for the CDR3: TGTGCCAGCAGTGGAGCAGGGGGATATAGCAATCAGCCCCAGCATTTT. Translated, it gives CASSGAGGYSNQPQHF.

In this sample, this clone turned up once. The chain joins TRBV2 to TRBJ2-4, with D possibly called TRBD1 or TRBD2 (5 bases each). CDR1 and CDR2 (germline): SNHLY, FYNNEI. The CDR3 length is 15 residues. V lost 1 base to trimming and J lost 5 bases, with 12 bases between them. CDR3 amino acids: CASSEGAGTENIQYF. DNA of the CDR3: TGTGCCAGCAGTGAAGGAGCAGGGACGGAAAACATTCAGTACTTC.

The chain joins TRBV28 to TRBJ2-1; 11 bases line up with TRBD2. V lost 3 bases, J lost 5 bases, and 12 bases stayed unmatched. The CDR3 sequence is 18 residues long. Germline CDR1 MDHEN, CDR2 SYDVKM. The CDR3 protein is CASSFRPASGRYHNEQFF. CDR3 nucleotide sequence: TGTGCCAGCAGTTTTCGGCCCGCTAGCGGGAGGTACCACAATGAGCAGTTCTTC.

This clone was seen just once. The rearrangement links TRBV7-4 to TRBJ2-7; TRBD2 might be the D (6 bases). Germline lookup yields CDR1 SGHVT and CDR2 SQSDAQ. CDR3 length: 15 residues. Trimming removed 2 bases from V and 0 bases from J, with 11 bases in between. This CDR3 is CASSLSGSSSYEQYF. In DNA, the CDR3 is TGTGCCAGCAGCTTAAGCGGGTCGAGCTCCTACGAGCAGTACTTC.

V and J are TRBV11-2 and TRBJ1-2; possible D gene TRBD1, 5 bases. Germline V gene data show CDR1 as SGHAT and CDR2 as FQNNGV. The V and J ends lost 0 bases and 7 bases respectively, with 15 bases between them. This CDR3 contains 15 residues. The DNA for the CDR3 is TGTGCCAGCAGCTTAGAGGTGGGGGGGTATTCTGGCTACACCTTC. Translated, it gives CASSLEVGGYSGYTF.

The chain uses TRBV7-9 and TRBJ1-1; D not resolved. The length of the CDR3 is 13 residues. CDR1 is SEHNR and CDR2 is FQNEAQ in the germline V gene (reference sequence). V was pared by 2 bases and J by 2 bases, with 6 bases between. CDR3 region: CASSLRENTEAFF. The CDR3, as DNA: TGTGCCAGCAGCTTAAGAGAAAACACTGAAGCTTTCTTT.

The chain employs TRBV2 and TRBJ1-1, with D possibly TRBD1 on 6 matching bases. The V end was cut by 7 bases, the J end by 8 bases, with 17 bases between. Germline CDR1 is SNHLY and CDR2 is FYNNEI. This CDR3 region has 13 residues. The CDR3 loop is CASKPGGGTEAFF. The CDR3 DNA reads TGTGCCAGCAAACCGGGGGGGGGCACGGAAGCTTTCTTT.

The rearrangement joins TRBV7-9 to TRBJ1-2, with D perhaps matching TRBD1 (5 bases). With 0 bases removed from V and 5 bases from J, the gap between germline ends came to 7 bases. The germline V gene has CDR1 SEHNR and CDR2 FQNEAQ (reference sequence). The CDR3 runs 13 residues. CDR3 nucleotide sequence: TGTGCCAGCAGCTTAGCATCAGGGTATGGCTACACCTTC. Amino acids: CASSLASGYGYTF.

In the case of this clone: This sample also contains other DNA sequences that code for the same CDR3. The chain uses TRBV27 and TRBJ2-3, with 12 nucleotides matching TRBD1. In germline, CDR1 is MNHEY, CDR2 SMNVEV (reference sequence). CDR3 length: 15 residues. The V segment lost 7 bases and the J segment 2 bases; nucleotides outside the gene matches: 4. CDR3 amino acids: CASKGQGADTDTQYF. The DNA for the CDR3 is TGTGCCAGCAAGGGACAGGGGGCCGACACAGATACGCAGTATTTT.

The DNA for the CDR3 is TGTGCCAGCAGCAACGATCAAGAGACCCAGTACTTC. This sequence encodes CASSNDQETQYF. This rearrangement joins TRBV6-5 to TRBJ2-5; D gene uncertain. V lost 6 bases to trimming and J lost 2 bases, with 7 bases between them. The length of the CDR3 is 12 residues. Germline V gene sequence: CDR1 MNHEY, CDR2 SVGAGI.

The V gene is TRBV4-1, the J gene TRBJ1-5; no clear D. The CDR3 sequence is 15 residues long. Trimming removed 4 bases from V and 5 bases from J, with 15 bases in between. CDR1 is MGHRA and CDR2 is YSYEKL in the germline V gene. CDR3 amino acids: CASSPNSFSDQPQHF. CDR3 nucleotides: TGCGCCAGCAGCCCTAACAGTTTTTCCGATCAGCCCCAGCATTTT.

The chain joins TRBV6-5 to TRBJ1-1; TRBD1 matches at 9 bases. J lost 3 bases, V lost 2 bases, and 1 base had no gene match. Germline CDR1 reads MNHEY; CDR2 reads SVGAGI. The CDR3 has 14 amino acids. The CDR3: CASSYRQGDTEAFF. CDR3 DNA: TGTGCCAGCAGTTACCGACAGGGGGACACTGAAGCTTTCTTT.

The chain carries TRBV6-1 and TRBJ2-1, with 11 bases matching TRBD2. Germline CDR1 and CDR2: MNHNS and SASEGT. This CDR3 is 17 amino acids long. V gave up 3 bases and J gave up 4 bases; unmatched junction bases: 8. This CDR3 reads CASSEDLAGGRYNEQFF. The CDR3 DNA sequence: TGTGCCAGCAGTGAGGATCTAGCGGGAGGCCGTTACAATGAGCAGTTCTTC.

The DNA for the CDR3 is TGTGCCAGCAGTTTGAGGACAGGGGGGGGAAATCAGCCCCAGCATTTT. This translates into CASSLRTGGGNQPQHF. This chain links TRBV28 with TRBJ1-5; 10 positions match TRBD1. Germline CDR1 and CDR2: MDHEN and SYDVKM. The length of the CDR3 is 16 residues. The J segment lost 4 bases and the V segment lost 3 bases, leaving 6 bases of the junction unmatched.

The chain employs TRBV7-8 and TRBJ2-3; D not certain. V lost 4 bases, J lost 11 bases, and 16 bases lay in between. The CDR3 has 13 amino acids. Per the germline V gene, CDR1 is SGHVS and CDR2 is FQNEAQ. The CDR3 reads CASSSQPLREQYF. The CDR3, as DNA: TGTGCCAGCAGCTCCCAGCCCTTAAGGGAGCAGTATTTT.

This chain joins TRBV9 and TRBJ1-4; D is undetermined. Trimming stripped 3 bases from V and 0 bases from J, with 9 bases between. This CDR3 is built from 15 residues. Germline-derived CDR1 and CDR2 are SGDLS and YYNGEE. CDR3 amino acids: CASSAMDATNEKLFF. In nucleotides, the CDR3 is TGTGCCAGCAGCGCCATGGACGCAACTAATGAAAAACTGTTTTTT.

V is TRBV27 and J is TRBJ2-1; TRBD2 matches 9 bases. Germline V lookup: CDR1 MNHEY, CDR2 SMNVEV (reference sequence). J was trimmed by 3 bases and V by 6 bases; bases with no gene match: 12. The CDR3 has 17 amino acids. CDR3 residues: CASRGTDSGGIYNEQFF. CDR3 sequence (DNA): TGTGCCAGCAGGGGGACGGATAGCGGGGGCATCTACAATGAGCAGTTCTTC.

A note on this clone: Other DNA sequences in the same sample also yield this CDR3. The chain's CDR3 is CASSRLAGGTGELFF. The CDR3 DNA reads TGTGCCAGCAGCCGACTGGCGGGGGGCACCGGGGAGCTGTTTTTT. The chain combines TRBV11-2 with TRBJ2-2; 8 positions match TRBD2. The germline V gene has CDR1 SGHAT and CDR2 FQNNGV. The CDR3 is 15 residues long. J lost 4 bases, V lost 5 bases, and 6 bases had no gene match.

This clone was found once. CDR3 amino acids: CASSLQALIPSSYNEQFF. CDR3 bases: TGTGCCAGCAGCTTGCAGGCACTTATCCCAAGCTCCTACAATGAGCAGTTCTTC. The gene calls are TRBV5-4 and TRBJ2-1; D gene ambiguous. Germline CDR1 and CDR2: SGHNT and YYREEE (reference sequence). V was cut by 1 base and J by 0 bases, with 17 bases left in between. The CDR3 consists of 18 residues. The full variable domain, in which reference TRBV5-4 and TRBJ2-1 provide the parts outside the CDR3, is ETGVTQSPTHLIKTRGQQVTLRCSSQSGHNTVSWYQQALGQGPQFIFQYYREEENGRGNFPPRFSGLQFPNYSSELNVNALELDDSALYLCASSLQALIPSSYNEQFFGPGTRLTVL.